The clone carrying this T cell receptor beta chain was observed at least ten times. The source of the sample is a study of Graves' ophthalmopathy and Graves' hyperthyroidism. Investigators amplified TCR beta CDR3 regions from RNA transcripts. First-round RT-PCR used HTBI primers; second-round multiplex PCR followed. MiXCR, applied by TCRdb to the multiplex PCR reads, yields one record per CDR3 protein. The sample shows around 520,000 distinct CDR3 sequences, about two fifths of them seen only once. It was on clinical symptoms, serum thyroxine, TRAb, thyroid ultrasound and orbital computed tomography that diagnosis relied. Sequencing was performed on peripheral blood or thyroid tissue (not recorded which). The sequence derives from an adult man with Graves' hyperthyroidism.

CDR3 sequence: CASRLAGGGTDTQYF. The CDR3 DNA is TGTGCCAGCAGACTAGCGGGGGGAGGCACAGATACGCAGTATTTT. This chain connects TRBV7-2 to TRBJ2-3, with 12 positions matching TRBD2. The CDR3 contains 15 residues. The trim removed 6 bases at V and 1 base at J, leaving 2 bases unmatched. Germline CDR1 reads SGHTA; CDR2 reads FQGNSA.